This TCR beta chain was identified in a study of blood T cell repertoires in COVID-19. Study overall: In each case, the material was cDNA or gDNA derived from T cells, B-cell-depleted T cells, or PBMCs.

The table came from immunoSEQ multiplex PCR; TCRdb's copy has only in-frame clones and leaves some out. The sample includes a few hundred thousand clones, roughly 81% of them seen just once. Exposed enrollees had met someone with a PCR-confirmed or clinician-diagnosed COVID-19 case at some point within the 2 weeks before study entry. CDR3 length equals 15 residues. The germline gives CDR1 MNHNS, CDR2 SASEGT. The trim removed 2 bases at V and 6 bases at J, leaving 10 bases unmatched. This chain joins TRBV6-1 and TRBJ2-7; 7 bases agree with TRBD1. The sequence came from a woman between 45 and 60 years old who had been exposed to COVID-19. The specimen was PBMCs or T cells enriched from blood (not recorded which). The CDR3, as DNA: TGTGCCAGCAGTGAACCCCTAATACAGGGGAGCGAGCAGTACTTC. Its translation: CASSEPLIQGSEQYF.